Reported below is one T cell receptor (beta chain). Its antigen remains unidentified. A much larger clone sits a single nucleotide away, making a read error possible. TCRdb fed the 5' RACE reads into MiXCR, producing one record per CDR3 protein. The sample records approximately 1.8 million distinct CDR3 sequences, less than 35% being singletons. This entry is derived from a study of identical twins. This CDR3 region has 14 residues. V shed 6 bases and J shed 1 base, with 11 bases lying between them. General study points: Weaker excess sharing between twins was seen in beta out-of-frame sequences. The more abundant beta clonotypes in cord blood had fewer insertions, and memory repertoires did not show this.

The TCR was taken from a newborn girl in good health. V usage is TRBV12-3 or TRBV12-4 and J usage is TRBJ2-3, with D perhaps matching TRBD1 (5 bases). Sequenced: cord blood. For the CDR3, the DNA is TGTGCCAGCAGCCCTCCGACAGGCACAGATACGCAGTATTTT. Its protein product is CASSPPTGTDTQYF.